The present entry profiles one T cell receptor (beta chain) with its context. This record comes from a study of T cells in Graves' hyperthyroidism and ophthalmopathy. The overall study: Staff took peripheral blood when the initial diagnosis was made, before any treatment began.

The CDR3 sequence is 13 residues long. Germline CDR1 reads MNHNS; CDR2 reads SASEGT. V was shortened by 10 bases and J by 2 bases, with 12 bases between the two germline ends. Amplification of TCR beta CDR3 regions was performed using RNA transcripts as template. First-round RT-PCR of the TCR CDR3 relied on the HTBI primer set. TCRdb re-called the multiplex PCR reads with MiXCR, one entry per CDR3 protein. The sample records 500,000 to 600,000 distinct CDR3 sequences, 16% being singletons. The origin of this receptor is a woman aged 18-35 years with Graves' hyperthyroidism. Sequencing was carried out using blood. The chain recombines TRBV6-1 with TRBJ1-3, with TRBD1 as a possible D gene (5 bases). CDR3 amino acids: CATHRSAGNTIYF. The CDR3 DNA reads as TGTGCCACCCACAGGTCCGCTGGAAACACCATATATTTT.